The T cell receptor (beta chain) under discussion was sequenced for a study of cytomegalovirus exposure and HLA in healthy donors. General study points: Later, TCR association rates were found to vary by HLA locus, highest for DRB1 and lowest for HLA-C.

The PCR was carried out with 60 Vbeta primers and 13 Jbeta primers. Assay: immunoSEQ multiplex PCR; the TCRdb copy retains only in-frame clones and omits some. The sample consists of tens of thousands of clones, 80% to 90% of them appearing once. Points on this clone: Its antigen is not identified.

This CDR3 has 13 residues. The V end was cut by 0 bases, the J end by 4 bases, with 3 bases between. Germline loops: CDR1 SGHAT, CDR2 FQNNGV. The receptor's source is a woman aged 40-49 years in good health and CMV-seropositive. This chain connects TRBV11-2 to TRBJ2-2, with D unresolved. Sequencing was performed on PBMCs. CDR3 nucleotide sequence: TGTGCCAGCAGCTTAGATCTCACCGGGGAGCTGTTTTTT. This sequence encodes CASSLDLTGELFF.